This TCR beta chain was recorded in a study of CD8 T cells in Susac syndrome. Study-level results: That the number of individuals in its TCR sequencing and HLA analysis was relatively small was acknowledged by the study.

A quantity of roughly 0.5 to 1 ug RNA underwent reverse transcription using random hexamers. The TCR beta CDR3 was amplified by immunoSEQ multiplex PCR across 54 Vbeta, 13 Jbeta. TCRdb analysed the immunoSEQ multiplex PCR reads with MiXCR anew, one entry per CDR3 protein. The repertoire includes about 150,000 distinct CDR3 sequences, over 95% of them detected once, and 0.14% to 0.15% sits in the top ten. In the case of this clonotype: The antigen is not known.

The germline V gene encodes CDR1 SGHDT and CDR2 YYEEEE. CDR3 length: 13 residues. V dropped 4 bases and J dropped 4 bases, with 12 bases sitting between them. The authors sequenced TCR beta from blood CD8+ and CD4+ T cells. The multiple sclerosis controls were treatment-naive patients, and their relapsing-remitting disease was stable or active. The rearrangement joins TRBV5-6 to TRBJ2-7; tentative D call: TRBD1 (5 bases). Sequenced: CD8+ T cells from PBMCs. This clonotype was sampled from a human donor with multiple sclerosis. CDR3 DNA: TGTGCCAGCAGCGTCACAGGAATATACGAGCAGTACTTC. As protein: CASSVTGIYEQYF. Together with reference TRBV5-6 and TRBJ2-7, the CDR3 gives the full variable domain: DAGVTQSPTHLIKTRGQQVTLRCSPKSGHDTVSWYQQALGQGPQFIFQYYEEEERQRGNFPDRFSGHQFPNYSSELNVNALLLGDSALYLCASSVTGIYEQYFGPGTRLTVT.